These 28 T cell receptor beta chains originate from one sample sequenced in a study of cytomegalovirus exposure and HLA in healthy donors. Use of 60 Vbeta and 13 Jbeta primers characterized the PCR. The data were produced by immunoSEQ multiplex PCR, yet TCRdb's version contains in-frame clones alone and is incomplete. This sample carries 86,000 or so clones, roughly 77% of them seen once, and the ten largest clones take about 15%. Source material: PBMCs. All receptors derive from a woman in her thirties or forties in good health and CMV-seropositive.

The chain employs TRBV7-9 and TRBJ1-2, with 8 bases lining up with TRBD1. The V gene end was trimmed by 5 bases and the J gene end by 6 bases; junction bases not matched to a gene: 14. This CDR3 spans 16 amino acids. Germline CDR1 is SEHNR and CDR2 is FQNEAQ (reference sequence). CDR3 in DNA: TGTGCCAGCAGCCCCCAGACAGGGGATCAGATACATGGCTACACCTTC. Encoded protein: CASSPQTGDQIHGYTF.

This clone was counted between two and nine times. The chain combines TRBV4-3 with TRBJ1-2; 7 nucleotides align to TRBD1. With 1 base clipped from V and 4 bases from J, the junction kept 6 bases outside the gene matches. Germline loops: CDR1 LGHNA, CDR2 YSLEER. CDR3 size: 15 residues. This chain's CDR3 is CASSQAGDSLYGYTF. The CDR3 bases are TGCGCCAGCAGCCAAGCAGGGGACAGCCTCTATGGCTACACCTTC.

This clone was recorded once. For the CDR3, the DNA is TGTGCCAGCAGTCCGTTGGGGACTAGTGGGCAACAGTTCTTC. It is translated as CASSPLGTSGQQFF. V usage is TRBV27 and J usage is TRBJ2-1; 8 nucleotides match TRBD2. V shed 5 bases and J 13 bases; nucleotides not matched to a gene: 13. Germline CDR1 is MNHEY and CDR2 is SMNVEV (reference sequence). The CDR3 length is 14 residues.

This chain links TRBV6-5 with TRBJ1-2; the D is unclear. The CDR3 loop spans 12 amino acids. V was trimmed by 0 bases and J by 7 bases, leaving 6 bases between them. Germline-derived CDR1 and CDR2 are MNHEY and SVGAGI. CDR3: CASSYSSGGYTF. The CDR3 coding sequence is TGTGCCAGCAGTTACTCCAGTGGTGGCTACACCTTC.

The gene calls are TRBV5-1 and TRBJ1-3; D is unclear. The germline CDR1 and CDR2 sequences are SGHRS and YFSETQ. CDR3 size: 15 residues. V was cut by 1 base and J by 4 bases, with 12 bases left in between. This CDR3 is CASSLIGEGGNTIYF. CDR3 nucleotide sequence: TGCGCCAGCAGCTTGATCGGGGAAGGAGGAAACACCATATATTTT.

The CDR3 loop is CASSPRGGGVDTGELFF. DNA for the CDR3: TGTGCCAGCAGCCCTCGGGGCGGGGGGGTCGACACCGGGGAGCTGTTTTTT. The chain is built from TRBV13 and TRBJ2-2; TRBD2 aligns across 9 bases. V gave up 5 bases and J gave up 3 bases; unmatched junction bases: 10. Germline V lookup: CDR1 PRHDT, CDR2 FYEKMQ (reference sequence). CDR3 length equals 17 residues.

V gene TRBV18 combines with J gene TRBJ1-1; 7 bases are shared with TRBD1. V shed 3 bases, J shed 0 bases, and the junction held 7 bases outside the gene matches. The CDR3 totals 16 residues. Per the germline V gene, CDR1 is KGHSH and CDR2 is LQKENI. CDR3 sequence reads: CASSPGTVVMNTEAFF. The CDR3 nucleotides are TGTGCCAGCTCACCGGGGACAGTCGTTATGAACACTGAAGCTTTCTTT.

The chain couples TRBV2 to TRBJ2-3; 9 positions match TRBD2. The germline V gene encodes CDR1 SNHLY and CDR2 FYNNEI. The CDR3 sequence is 15 residues long. V trimming: 4 bases; J trimming: 4 bases; junction bases outside the gene matches: 6. CDR3 residues: CASSVAGGRSDTQYF. The CDR3 nucleotides are TGTGCCAGCAGTGTTGCGGGGGGGCGATCAGATACGCAGTATTTT.

Worth noting for this clone: At one boundary the junction diverges from the germline segment, which might be a read error. The chain recombines TRBV15 with TRBJ1-5; D gene ambiguous. The germline gives CDR1 LNHNV, CDR2 YYDKDF (reference sequence). The CDR3 has 13 residues. CDR3 nucleotides: TGTGCCGCCAGCCCAAGGGAGTATCAGCCCCAGCATTTT. It yields the protein CAASPREYQPQHF.

V is TRBV19 and J is TRBJ1-5; the D gene is possibly TRBD1 (6 bases). The germline V gene has CDR1 LNHDA and CDR2 SQIVND (reference sequence). CDR3 length: 16 amino acids. V was trimmed by 7 bases and J by 1 base, leaving 17 bases between them. CDR3 nucleotide sequence: TGTGCCAGTAACCCCAATACAGGGTTCAGCAATCAGCCCCAGCATTTT. Protein product: CASNPNTGFSNQPQHF.

V gene TRBV7-3 combines with J gene TRBJ1-1; 9 nucleotides line up with TRBD1. In germline, CDR1 is SGHTA, CDR2 FQGTGA. The CDR3 contains 14 residues. V dropped 4 bases and J dropped 5; count of bases not matched to a gene: 5. The CDR3 here is CASSSTGGLTEAFF. CDR3 in DNA: TGTGCCAGCAGCTCGACAGGGGGTTTAACTGAAGCTTTCTTT.

V and J are TRBV5-4 and TRBJ1-6; D is uncertain. This CDR3 comprises 15 residues. V was cut by 0 bases and J by 7 bases, with 11 bases left in between. Germline lookup yields CDR1 SGHNT and CDR2 YYREEE (reference sequence). The CDR3 is CASSLVGDHNSPLHF. The CDR3 coding sequence is TGTGCCAGCAGCTTGGTAGGAGATCACAATTCACCCCTCCACTTT. The complete variable domain, with remaining parts taken from reference TRBV5-4 and TRBJ1-6, reads ETGVTQSPTHLIKTRGQQVTLRCSSQSGHNTVSWYQQALGQGPQFIFQYYREEENGRGNFPPRFSGLQFPNYSSELNVNALELDDSALYLCASSLVGDHNSPLHFGNGTRLTVT.

The rearrangement links TRBV6-5 to TRBJ1-6, with 9 positions matching TRBD1. The CDR3 spans 16 residues. The ends lost 2 bases at V and 7 bases at J; junction bases unmatched: 6. Looked up from germline, CDR1 is MNHEY and CDR2 is SVGAGI. The CDR3 region is CASSYQYDRGNSPLHF. In nucleotides, the CDR3 is TGTGCCAGCAGTTACCAATACGACAGGGGGAATTCACCCCTCCACTTT.

The CDR3, as DNA: TGTGCCAGCAGCCCACGGACGGGGACTGAAGCTTTCTTT. The encoded protein is CASSPRTGTEAFF. The V call is TRBV9, the J call TRBJ1-1; D call uncertain. CDR3 length: 13 residues. Trimming pared 4 bases from V and 5 bases from J, leaving 12 bases between. Looked up from germline, CDR1 is SGDLS and CDR2 is YYNGEE.

The V gene is TRBV11-1, the J gene TRBJ2-7, with a weak D call TRBD2 (5 bases). Deletions cut 1 base from V and 0 bases from J, with 16 bases between. CDR1 SGHAT and CDR2 FQDESV come from the germline V gene (reference sequence). The CDR3 contains 17 residues. CDR3 in amino acids: CASSLGTGFDSSYEQYF. CDR3 bases: TGTGCCAGCAGCTTAGGCACGGGGTTTGATTCCTCCTACGAGCAGTACTTC.

The rearrangement uses TRBV5-1 and TRBJ2-5; a weak D match, TRBD1 (6 bases). Germline values: CDR1 SGHRS, CDR2 YFSETQ. The CDR3 sequence is 15 residues long. Trimming stripped 5 bases from V and 1 base from J, with 15 bases between. In nucleotides, the CDR3 is TGCGCCAGCAGTGAGGGGGTGAGCGTCCAAGAGACCCAGTACTTC. Amino acids: CASSEGVSVQETQYF.

In this sample, this clone turned up once. The chain uses TRBV7-8 and TRBJ2-7, with TRBD2 matching over 14 bases. Looked up from germline, CDR1 is SGHVS and CDR2 is FQNEAQ. With 3 bases clipped from V and 3 bases from J, the junction kept 10 bases outside the gene matches. There are 18 residues in the CDR3. The CDR3 reads CASSFTLGTSGRDYEQYF. As DNA, the CDR3 is TGTGCCAGCAGCTTTACCCTGGGGACTAGCGGGAGAGACTACGAGCAGTACTTC.

The rearrangement uses TRBV7-2 and TRBJ2-7, with 9 bases fitting TRBD1. With 5 bases clipped from V and 9 bases from J, the junction kept 14 bases outside the gene matches. Germline CDR1 is SGHTA and CDR2 is FQGNSA. This CDR3 contains 15 residues. The CDR3 loop is CASSLSSGTGLVQYF. The CDR3 DNA reads TGTGCCAGCAGCCTTTCCTCCGGGACAGGGCTAGTGCAGTACTTC.

V gene TRBV7-9 combines with J gene TRBJ2-5, with D tentatively TRBD1 (6 bases). The CDR3 covers 15 residues. Trimming shortened V by 0 bases and J by 7 bases, and 15 bases separated the two germline ends. Looked up from germline, CDR1 is SEHNR and CDR2 is FQNEAQ (reference sequence). CDR3 coding DNA: TGTGCCAGCAGCTTAGCGGGGGCCGGGCTAGGGACCCAGTACTTC. Protein sequence: CASSLAGAGLGTQYF. Together with reference TRBV7-9 and TRBJ2-5, the CDR3 gives the full variable domain: DTGVSQNPRHKITKRGQNVTFRCDPISEHNRLYWYRQTLGQGPEFLTYFQNEAQLEKSRLLSDRFSAERPKGSFSTLEIQRTEQGDSAMYLCASSLAGAGLGTQYFGPGTRLLVL.

The chain joins TRBV19 to TRBJ2-2; D remains unclear. CDR3 length: 14 residues. The V gene's germline CDR1 is LNHDA and CDR2 SQIVND (reference sequence). Trimming pared 3 bases from V and 6 bases from J, leaving 11 bases between. The DNA for the CDR3 is TGTGCCAGTAGTATTATTACGGTTCCCGGGGAGCTGTTTTTT. Encoded protein: CASSIITVPGELFF.

V and J are TRBV2 and TRBJ1-3, with D hard to call. This CDR3 is 16 amino acids long. Per germline, CDR1 SNHLY and CDR2 FYNNEI. V shed 5 bases and J shed 0 bases, with 14 bases lying between them. The CDR3 DNA is TGTGCCAGCAGTCCCCCCCGGGGTAACTCTGGAAACACCATATATTTT. It is translated as CASSPPRGNSGNTIYF. The full variable domain, completed using reference TRBV2 and TRBJ1-3, is EPEVTQTPSHQVTQMGQEVILRCVPISNHLYFYWYRQILGQKVEFLVSFYNNEISEKSEIFDDQFSVERPDGSNFTLKIRSTKLEDSAMYFCASSPPRGNSGNTIYFGEGSWLTVV.

The rearrangement uses TRBV9 and TRBJ1-5, with D possibly matching TRBD1 (6 bases). The CDR3 runs to 14 residues. Germline CDR1 SGDLS, CDR2 YYNGEE. Deletions cut 3 bases from V and 3 bases from J, with 10 bases between. The CDR3 DNA reads TGTGCCAGCAGCGGCGACAGGTACAATCAGCCCCAGCATTTT. Its translation is CASSGDRYNQPQHF.

This chain connects TRBV29-1 to TRBJ1-2; 7 bases map to TRBD1. V shed 5 bases, J shed 7 bases, and the junction held 10 bases outside the gene matches. CDR3 length: 13 amino acids. Germline lookup yields CDR1 SQVTM and CDR2 ANQGSEA. As DNA, the CDR3 is TGCAGCGTTTACCCGGACAGGATCGGTGGCTACACCTTC. As protein: CSVYPDRIGGYTF.

The chain uses TRBV7-2 and TRBJ2-5, with D possibly TRBD1 on 6 matching bases. Per the germline V gene, CDR1 is SGHTA and CDR2 is FQGNSA. The CDR3 consists of 14 residues. V was clipped by 3 bases and J by 5 bases, with 13 bases between them. DNA for the CDR3: TGTGCCAGCAGCTTCCAACAGGGAAGGGAGACCCAGTACTTC. Protein product: CASSFQQGRETQYF.

The chain employs TRBV29-1 and TRBJ2-2, with unresolved D. Trimming pared 7 bases from V and 1 base from J, leaving 4 bases between. The CDR3 extends over 11 amino acids. Germline V gene lookup returns CDR1 SQVTM and CDR2 ANQGSEA. DNA for the CDR3: TGCAGCGGAGAGAACACCGGGGAGCTGTTTTTT. Amino acid sequence: CSGENTGELFF.

This chain uses TRBV19 with TRBJ1-1; no clear D. The CDR3 is 15 residues long. Germline V lookup: CDR1 LNHDA, CDR2 SQIVND (reference sequence). The V gene lost 7 bases and the J gene lost 6 bases, with 21 bases spanning the gap. The CDR3 bases are TGTGCCAGTACGCGGAGGGAAAATACCCTTTCTGAAGCTTTCTTT. Translated: CASTRRENTLSEAFF.

The J gene is TRBJ2-3, the V gene TRBV27; 10 positions agree with TRBD2. Germline CDR1 and CDR2: MNHEY and SMNVEV (reference sequence). There are 14 residues in the CDR3. Losses at the gene ends were 6 bases for V and 5 bases for J; bases not matched to a gene: 5. The CDR3 sequence: CASRSGRAKDTQYF. The CDR3 region has the DNA TGTGCCAGCAGAAGCGGGAGGGCCAAAGATACGCAGTATTTT.

The V gene is TRBV19, the J gene TRBJ2-1; maybe TRBD2 (7 bases). This CDR3 spans 16 amino acids. Trimming took off 6 bases at V and 7 bases at J, with 22 bases between the two ends. Germline V gene data show CDR1 as LNHDA and CDR2 as SQIVND (reference sequence). DNA for the CDR3: TGTGCCAGTAGGGGGCGTGGGGGGGCATCGACGAATGAGCAGTTCTTC. It is translated as CASRGRGGASTNEQFF.